A single sample is the source of the 23 T cell receptor beta chains below, sequenced in a study of cytomegalovirus exposure and HLA in healthy donors (dated by TCRdb to about 2017). Preparation of the library involved the immunoSEQ multiplex PCR assay. Drawn from immuneACCESS, this table holds only the in-frame rearrangements with V and J called that TCRdb kept. Clones are partly lost; checked studies trace under half to an unresolved V gene and leave the rest unexplained. A total of about 140,000 clones appear in this sample, roughly four fifths of them only once. The ten largest clones take up 1.4% of the sample. Sequences were obtained from PBMCs. The source of these receptors is a woman aged 25 to 39 in good health and CMV-seronegative.

V usage is TRBV18 and J usage is TRBJ2-5; D gene unclear. The CDR3 has 14 amino acids. Germline loops: CDR1 KGHSH, CDR2 LQKENI. V lost 1 base and J lost 1, with 7 bases in between. The CDR3 protein is CASSPRSVQETQYF. The CDR3 DNA sequence: TGTGCCAGCTCACCACGATCAGTCCAAGAGACCCAGTACTTC. Combining the CDR3 with reference TRBV18 and TRBJ2-5 gives the whole variable domain NAGVMQNPRHLVRRRGQEARLRCSPMKGHSHVYWYRQLPEEGLKFMVYLQKENIIDESGMPKERFSAEFPKEGPSILRIQQVVRGDSAAYFCASSPRSVQETQYFGPGTRLLVL.

The chain links TRBV2 to TRBJ1-2; 10 positions match TRBD1. This CDR3 spans 16 amino acids. The junction had 6 bases not matched to a gene; V was cut back by 2 bases and J by 3 bases. The germline V gene has CDR1 SNHLY and CDR2 FYNNEI. CDR3 amino acids: CASSERRGQGHYGYTF. The CDR3 DNA is TGTGCCAGCAGTGAAAGGAGGGGACAGGGGCACTATGGCTACACCTTC.

V and J are TRBV13 and TRBJ1-3, with 7 positions matching TRBD1. CDR1 PRHDT and CDR2 FYEKMQ come from the germline V gene (reference sequence). The CDR3 is made up of 17 amino acids. V shed 3 bases and J 2 bases; nucleotides not matched to a gene: 10. The DNA of the CDR3 is TGTGCCAGCAGCTTGGACGGGAGGGGGCTCCCTGGAAACACCATATATTTT. Translation gives CASSLDGRGLPGNTIYF.

This clone came up once. The chain couples TRBV6-1 to TRBJ2-2, with D possibly TRBD2 on 7 matching bases. Germline V CDR1 and CDR2: MNHNS, SASEGT. V shed 1 base and J shed 4 bases, with 10 bases lying between them. This CDR3 is built from 15 residues. The CDR3 here is CASSEEGGVTGELFF. CDR3 DNA: TGTGCCAGCAGTGAAGAGGGGGGGGTCACCGGGGAGCTGTTTTTT.

The count of this clone is one. The J gene is TRBJ1-4, the V gene TRBV28; 7 bases map to TRBD1. Trimming took 5 bases from V and 5 from J; bases not matched to a gene: 8. Germline loops: CDR1 MDHEN, CDR2 SYDVKM. The CDR3 totals 15 residues. CDR3 loop: CASSHRQGLNEKLFF. In nucleotides, the CDR3 is TGTGCCAGCAGTCACCGACAGGGCCTAAATGAAAAACTGTTTTTT.

The rearrangement uses TRBV27 and TRBJ2-7, with D tentatively TRBD1 (5 bases). CDR1 and CDR2 (germline): MNHEY, SMNVEV (reference sequence). This CDR3 contains 14 residues. The ends were cut back, 6 bases at V and 0 bases at J, with 12 bases in the middle. CDR3 DNA sequence: TGTGCCAGCAGCCCTTCAGGGCCCTCCTACGAGCAGTACTTC. Protein sequence: CASSPSGPSYEQYF.

The V call is TRBV5-1, the J call TRBJ1-4; 7 bases map to TRBD1. This CDR3 spans 14 amino acids. From germline, CDR1 is SGHRS and CDR2 YFSETQ. The V and J ends lost 0 bases and 8 bases, in that order; junction bases with no gene match: 4. The DNA for the CDR3 is TGCGCCAGCAGCTTGGACAGGGGTAGCGAAAAACTGTTTTTT. Translated: CASSLDRGSEKLFF.

The chain carries TRBV18 and TRBJ1-2, with D tentatively TRBD1 (6 bases). CDR1 KGHSH and CDR2 LQKENI come from the germline V gene. CDR3 size: 11 residues. Trimming took 6 bases from V and 9 from J, leaving 11 bases between them. CDR3: CASSATGRYTF. CDR3 DNA: TGTGCCAGCTCCGCGACAGGTCGCTACACCTTC.

In the case of this clone: Other nucleotide sequences in the sample specify the same CDR3. The CDR3 DNA reads TGCGCCAGCAGCCAAGATCCACAAGGGGCAGATGAGCAGTTCTTC. This gives the protein CASSQDPQGADEQFF. The V call is TRBV4-1, the J call TRBJ2-1, with D maybe TRBD1 (5 bases). The CDR3 sequence is 15 residues long. V was clipped by 0 bases and J by 8 bases, with 14 bases between them. Germline CDR1 is MGHRA and CDR2 is YSYEKL.

Ten or more counts support this clone. This chain links TRBV11-1 with TRBJ2-7; 9 bases line up with TRBD1. The CDR3 is made up of 15 amino acids. V was pared by 5 bases and J by 3 bases, with 8 bases of the junction left unmatched. Germline loops: CDR1 SGHAT, CDR2 FQDESV (reference sequence). CDR3 region: CASSPRDRAFYEQYF. The CDR3 DNA is TGTGCCAGCAGCCCGAGGGACAGGGCCTTCTACGAGCAGTACTTC.

This sequence joins TRBV5-1 and TRBJ1-4, with D maybe TRBD1 (6 bases). V was pared by 4 bases and J by 1 base, with 14 bases between. CDR3 length: 16 amino acids. Germline V gives CDR1 SGHRS, CDR2 YFSETQ. The CDR3 nucleotides read TGCGCCAGCAGCCGGGGGGGCGCAGGAACTAATGAAAAACTGTTTTTT. This translates into CASSRGGAGTNEKLFF.

The chain links TRBV7-3 to TRBJ1-1; TRBD1 agrees at 10 bases. The V segment lost 6 bases and the J segment 5 bases; nucleotides outside the gene matches: 9. Looked up from germline, CDR1 is SGHTA and CDR2 is FQGTGA. CDR3 length: 15 residues. CDR3 region: CASSPRDRGNTEAFF. The CDR3 region has the DNA TGTGCCAGCAGTCCTCGGGACAGGGGTAATACTGAAGCTTTCTTT.

The chain uses TRBV5-6 and TRBJ1-4; D not certain. The V gene lost 0 bases and the J gene lost 0 bases, with 12 bases spanning the gap. Germline V CDR1 and CDR2: SGHDT, YYEEEE. The CDR3 spans 17 residues. The CDR3 here is CASSLGHITSTNEKLFF. CDR3 coding DNA: TGTGCCAGCAGCTTGGGACACATAACGTCAACTAATGAAAAACTGTTTTTT.

The CDR3 sequence: CASSKGTSGETYEQYF. DNA for the CDR3: TGTGCCAGCAGTAAGGGGACTAGCGGGGAGACCTACGAGCAGTACTTC. V usage is TRBV27 and J usage is TRBJ2-7; 13 bases align to TRBD2. The CDR3 extends over 16 amino acids. The germline V gene encodes CDR1 MNHEY and CDR2 SMNVEV (reference sequence). Trimming at V came to 5 bases and at J to 2 bases, leaving 6 bases not matched to a gene.

The chain employs TRBV2 and TRBJ2-3, with D tentatively TRBD2 (5 bases). CDR3 length: 15 amino acids. In germline, CDR1 is SNHLY, CDR2 FYNNEI. The V end lost 4 bases, the J end lost 5 bases, and 16 bases lay between the germline ends. As DNA, the CDR3 is TGTGCCAGCAGTGCCGGGATCCTAGCCCTAGATACGCAGTATTTT. This encodes CASSAGILALDTQYF.

The chain recombines TRBV27 with TRBJ2-5, with D perhaps matching TRBD2 (6 bases). The V and J ends lost 6 bases and 5 bases respectively, with 22 bases between them. The CDR3 spans 16 residues. CDR1 is MNHEY and CDR2 is SMNVEV in the germline V gene (reference sequence). CDR3 region: CASRRGPIGRGETQYF. The CDR3 bases are TGTGCCAGCAGACGAGGGCCGATCGGACGGGGGGAGACCCAGTACTTC.

The chain has TRBV7-2 and TRBJ2-3, with 10 nucleotides matching TRBD2. Per the germline V gene, CDR1 is SGHTA and CDR2 is FQGNSA. Unmatched junction bases numbered 1, after V lost 3 bases and J lost 4 bases. The CDR3 contains 14 residues. CDR3 DNA: TGTGCCAGCAGCTTTCTAGCGGGGGCAGATACGCAGTATTTT. It encodes CASSFLAGADTQYF.

V is TRBV27 and J is TRBJ1-6, with 10 positions matching TRBD1. The V and J ends lost 1 base and 8 bases, in that order; junction bases with no gene match: 5. From germline, CDR1 is MNHEY and CDR2 SMNVEV (reference sequence). The CDR3 totals 16 residues. The CDR3 nucleotides are TGTGCCAGCAGTTTATTCCAAGGGACAGGGGATTCACCCCTCCACTTT. Amino acids: CASSLFQGTGDSPLHF.

The rearrangement joins TRBV28 to TRBJ1-3; tentatively, D is TRBD1 (5 bases). There are 14 residues in the CDR3. V was clipped by 6 bases and J by 2 bases, with 11 bases between them. CDR1 is MDHEN and CDR2 is SYDVKM in the germline V gene. The CDR3 nucleotides are TGTGCCAGCAGCCCTTACAGGCCTGGAAACACCATATATTTT. Protein sequence: CASSPYRPGNTIYF. The complete variable domain, with remaining parts taken from reference TRBV28 and TRBJ1-3, reads DVKVTQSSRYLVKRTGEKVFLECVQDMDHENMFWYRQDPGLGLRLIYFSYDVKMKEKGDIPEGYSVSREKKERFSLILESASTNQTSMYLCASSPYRPGNTIYFGEGSWLTVV.

The chain has TRBV9 and TRBJ1-2, with TRBD1 matching 10 bases. The V gene end was trimmed by 4 bases and the J gene end by 9 bases; junction bases not matched to a gene: 12. In germline, CDR1 is SGDLS, CDR2 YYNGEE. The CDR3 contains 15 residues. DNA for the CDR3: TGTGCCAGCAGCAGACGTGAGGGGACAGGGGAAAGCTACACCTTC. Its translation is CASSRREGTGESYTF.

V usage is TRBV5-1 and J usage is TRBJ1-3; 7 bases line up with TRBD1. CDR3 length equals 14 residues. V shed 7 bases and J 0 bases; nucleotides not matched to a gene: 4. Germline CDR1 SGHRS, CDR2 YFSETQ. The CDR3 region is CASAGTDSGNTIYF. The CDR3 coding sequence is TGCGCCAGCGCCGGGACAGACTCTGGAAACACCATATATTTT.

The chain employs TRBV5-4 and TRBJ2-2; 11 bases align to TRBD2. CDR3 length equals 17 residues. Germline CDR1 SGHNT, CDR2 YYREEE (reference sequence). The ends lost 1 base at V and 7 bases at J; junction bases unmatched: 9. CDR3 sequence: CASSLTSGGSWGGELFF. The DNA of the CDR3 is TGTGCCAGCAGCTTGACTAGCGGGGGTTCATGGGGCGGGGAGCTGTTTTTT.

This clone turned up a few times. V gene TRBV5-1 combines with J gene TRBJ2-7; the match to TRBD2 covers 7 bases. Germline CDR1 and CDR2: SGHRS and YFSETQ. V gave up 5 bases and J gave up 2 bases; unmatched junction bases: 4. This CDR3 comprises 13 residues. CDR3 amino acids: CASSTGGAYEQYF. As DNA, the CDR3 is TGCGCCAGCAGTACGGGAGGAGCCTACGAGCAGTACTTC.